The next 16 T cell receptor beta chains were all read from a single sample in a study of tumor-infiltrating lymphocytes in primary liver carcinoma. Starting material of 500 to 600 ng total RNA yielded TCR beta cDNA via a constant-region primer. Slightly modified ARM-PCR, run as three nested multiplex PCR rounds, produced the TCR beta libraries. A C-beta reverse primer and TRBV1-TRBV30 forward primers served in each of the first two PCR rounds, at around 10 cycles apiece. Via MiXCR, TCRdb re-called the multiplex PCR reads, giving one row per CDR3 protein. The top ten hold over 25% of the sample, which has 40,000 to 60,000 distinct CDR3 sequences, 65% to 80% seen once. Bulk tissue was left unsorted, and RNA and DNA were co-extracted from 20-30 mg of it. Material: liver tumor tissue from sampling region 5. Subset meaning: tumor region T5, tumor centre. The receptors derive from a man aged 40-50 years with primary liver carcinoma and hepatitis B virus infection.

In regard to this clonotype: No conserved phenylalanine or tryptophan is present at the end of the CDR3, so a read error is the likely explanation. The J gene is TRBJ2-3, the V gene TRBV11-2; TRBD1 matches at 8 bases. Germline CDR1 is SGHAT and CDR2 is FQNNGV. This CDR3 is built from 15 residues. The V and J ends lost 7 bases and 2 bases, in that order; junction bases with no gene match: 8. This CDR3 is CASIQRDRHTDTQYL. CDR3 DNA sequence: TGTGCCAGCATCCAACGGGACAGGCACACAGATACGCAGTATTTA.

The chain has TRBV6-6 and TRBJ2-2; no clear D gene. Germline CDR1 and CDR2: MNHNY and SVGAGI (reference sequence). The V end lost 8 bases, the J end lost 0 bases, and 16 bases lay between the germline ends. The CDR3 is 16 residues long. The CDR3 sequence is CASGSTRAANTGELFF. The CDR3 region has the DNA TGTGCCAGCGGAAGTACCCGGGCCGCGAACACCGGGGAGCTGTTTTTT.

About this clonotype itself: Here the CDR3 omits its conserved ending phenylalanine or tryptophan, so a read error is the likely source. The V gene is TRBV6-2 or TRBV6-3, the J gene TRBJ2-7; 12 positions agree with TRBD2. The CDR3 sequence is 19 residues long. CDR1 is MNHEY, CDR2 SVGEGT, per germline. This CDR3 is CVSSTPTGQLAGGSYEQYL. CDR3 bases: TGTGTCAGCAGTACCCCGACAGGACAACTAGCGGGGGGCTCCTACGAGCAGTACTTA.

The sample holds many counts of this clonotype. A single base separates this from a much larger clone, so it may be a read error. The V call is TRBV11-2, the J call TRBJ2-1; D is undetermined. Germline-derived CDR1 and CDR2 are SGHAT and FQNNGV. The CDR3 spans 11 residues. The DNA for the CDR3 is TGTGCCAGCAGCTTAGCCAATGAGCAGTCCTTC. It specifies CASSLANEQSF.

This clonotype has more than one count but fewer than ten. The rearrangement links TRBV2 to TRBJ2-7; 10 nucleotides agree with TRBD1. Looked up from germline, CDR1 is SNHLY and CDR2 is FYNNEI. This CDR3 comprises 14 residues. The V gene end was trimmed by 2 bases and the J gene end by 6 bases; junction bases not matched to a gene: 4. DNA of the CDR3: TGTGCCAGCAGTGAAATGGGACAGGGGACCGAGCAGTACTTC. Protein: CASSEMGQGTEQYF. The full variable domain, completed using reference TRBV2 and TRBJ2-7, is EPEVTQTPSHQVTQMGQEVILRCVPISNHLYFYWYRQILGQKVEFLVSFYNNEISEKSEIFDDQFSVERPDGSNFTLKIRSTKLEDSAMYFCASSEMGQGTEQYFGPGTRLTVT.

Concerning this clonotype: Since no conserved phenylalanine or tryptophan closes the CDR3, a read error is the likely cause. The chain joins TRBV9 to TRBJ2-1, with 9 bases lining up with TRBD2. Germline loops: CDR1 SGDLS, CDR2 YYNGEE. Trimming at V came to 4 bases and at J to 7 bases, leaving 12 bases not matched to a gene. The CDR3 has 16 residues. Written as DNA, the CDR3 is TGTGCCAGCAGCCCAAGGGGGGGGACTAGCAAAAATGAGCAGTTCTGC. As protein: CASSPRGGTSKNEQFC.

The chain couples TRBV19 to TRBJ2-1, with 8 nucleotides matching TRBD2. Germline CDR1 and CDR2: LNHDA and SQIVND (reference sequence). The CDR3 length is 14 residues. V shed 1 base, J shed 9 bases, and the junction held 5 bases outside the gene matches. CDR3 loop: CASSIAGGQAEQFF. In DNA form, the CDR3 reads TGTGCCAGTAGTATAGCGGGAGGGCAGGCTGAGCAGTTCTTC.

A note on this clonotype: Germline is not matched at one junction end, which may reflect a read error. The chain combines TRBV4-1 with TRBJ2-5, with D possibly TRBD1 on 5 matching bases. Germline CDR1 is MGHRA and CDR2 is YSYEKL. CDR3 length: 14 residues. CDR3 amino acids: CASSQDPSPGAQYF. For the CDR3, the DNA is TGCGCCAGCAGCCAAGACCCTTCACCTGGGGCCCAATACTTC.

This clonotype was observed at least ten times. The V call is TRBV6-1, the J call TRBJ2-2; D gene ambiguous. Trimming stripped 2 bases from V and 8 bases from J, with 9 bases between. Germline CDR1 and CDR2: MNHNS and SASEGT. The CDR3 totals 13 residues. CDR3 amino acids: CASSEHGAGELFF. The CDR3 DNA follows: TGTGCCAGCAGTGAACACGGAGCAGGGGAGCTGTTTTTT.

Remarks on this clonotype: The CDR3 end shows no conserved phenylalanine or tryptophan, and so a read error is likely. The DNA is omitted, as the CDR3 cannot be located on it reliably, and the CDR3 follows TCRdb's listing. The genes are TRBV11-2 and TRBJ2-1; TRBD2, the table's D call, was not compared with the DNA. The V gene's germline CDR1 is SGHAT and CDR2 FQNNGV. The CDR3 has 14 residues if both end residues are counted. The CDR3: CASSSAGPGNELLL.

Turning to this clonotype: One end of the junction does not line up with germline, which may come from a read error. The rearrangement joins TRBV5-5 to TRBJ2-5; possibly TRBD1 or TRBD2 for D (5 bases each). Germline values: CDR1 SGHKS, CDR2 YYEKEE (reference sequence). This CDR3 has 17 amino acids. CDR3 in DNA: TGTACCAGCACCTTGGGGCTAGCAAGAGGGTACCAAGACACCCAGTACTTC. Its translation is CTSTLGLARGYQDTQYF.

In the case of this clonotype: A junction end diverges from the germline sequence, so it may reflect a read error. The V gene is TRBV5-1, the J gene TRBJ2-1; D may be TRBD1 (6 bases). Germline-derived CDR1 and CDR2 are SGHRS and YFSETQ. The CDR3 has 13 amino acids. CDR3 amino acids: CAISSDTGPLQFF. CDR3 nucleotide sequence: TGCGCCATCAGCTCAGATACAGGGCCGCTGCAGTTCTTC.

Concerning this clonotype: Compared with germline, one end of the junction differs, possibly owing to a read error. This sequence joins TRBV11-2 and TRBJ2-5, with unresolved D. This CDR3 comprises 13 residues. Germline V CDR1 and CDR2: SGHAT, FQNNGV. The CDR3 region is CAGTLDFLETQHF. In nucleotides, the CDR3 is TGTGCCGGCACCTTAGATTTTCTGGAGACCCAGCACTTC.

This clonotype was counted at least ten times. This sequence joins TRBV12-3 or TRBV12-4 and TRBJ1-3; D gene unclear. The CDR3 covers 11 residues. The V and J ends lost 1 base and 5 bases respectively, with 0 bases between them. Here the CDR3 DNA reads TGTGCCAGCAGTTTAGGAAACACCATATATTTT. This gives the protein CASSLGNTIYF.

This sequence joins TRBV4-2 and TRBJ2-2; a possible D gene is TRBD1 (6 bases). The CDR3 has 19 amino acids. Trimming stripped 1 base from V and 3 bases from J, with 21 bases between. CDR1 LGHNA and CDR2 YNFKEQ come from the germline V gene. The CDR3 coding sequence is TGTGCCAGCAGCCAAGGGGGCAGGGGCCGTCCGGGTTACACCGGGGAGCTGTTTTTT. Its protein is CASSQGGRGRPGYTGELFF.

To note about this clonotype: No conserved phenylalanine or tryptophan is present at the end of the CDR3, so a read error is the likely explanation. The chain uses TRBV14 and TRBJ2-1; no clear D. The CDR3 runs 12 residues. Per the germline V gene, CDR1 is SGHDN and CDR2 is FVKESK. CDR3 sequence reads: CASSRNYNEQFV. The CDR3 region has the DNA TGCGCCAGCAGCCGGAACTACAATGAGCAGTTCGTC.